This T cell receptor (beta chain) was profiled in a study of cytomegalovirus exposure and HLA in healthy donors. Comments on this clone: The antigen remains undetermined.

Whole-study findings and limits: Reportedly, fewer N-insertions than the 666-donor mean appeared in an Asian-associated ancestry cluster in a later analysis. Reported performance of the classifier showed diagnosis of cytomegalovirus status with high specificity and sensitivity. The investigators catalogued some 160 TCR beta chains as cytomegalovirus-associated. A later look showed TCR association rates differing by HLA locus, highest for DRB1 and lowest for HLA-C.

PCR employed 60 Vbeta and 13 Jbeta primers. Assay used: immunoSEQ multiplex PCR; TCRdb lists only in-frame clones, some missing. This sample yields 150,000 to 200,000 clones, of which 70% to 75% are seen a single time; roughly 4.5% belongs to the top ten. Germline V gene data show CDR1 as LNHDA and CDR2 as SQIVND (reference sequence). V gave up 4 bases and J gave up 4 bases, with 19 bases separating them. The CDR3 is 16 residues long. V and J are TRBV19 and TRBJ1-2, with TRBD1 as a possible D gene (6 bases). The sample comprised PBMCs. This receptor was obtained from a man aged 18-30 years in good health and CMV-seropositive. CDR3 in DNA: TGTGCCAGTAGTACATCCTTACAGGGTTCAATCTATGGCTACACCTTC. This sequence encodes CASSTSLQGSIYGYTF.